This entry concerns a single T cell receptor (beta chain). This specimen belongs to a study of blood T cells in healthy people across ages. Primed by a sample-barcoded 5' primer and a J-beta primer mix, a second PCR proceeded for about 7 to 11 cycles. TCRdb re-called the 5' RACE reads with MiXCR, one entry per CDR3 protein. The repertoire holds hundreds of thousands of distinct CDR3 sequences, with approximately 44% as singletons. The CDR3 totals 16 residues. V was clipped by 6 bases and J by 4 bases, with 21 bases between them. CDR1 is SGHRS and CDR2 is YFSETQ in the germline V gene. The clonotype was recovered from a man aged 55 to 70 in good health. The chain has TRBV5-1 and TRBJ2-3; D perhaps matches TRBD1 (6 bases). Sequencing input: blood. The DNA of the CDR3 is TGCGCCAGCAAGTTAATGGACAGAGGCCCCCCAGATACGCAGTATTTT. The encoded protein is CASKLMDRGPPDTQYF.